The 31 T cell receptor beta chains below come from one sample, sequenced in a study of blood T cell repertoires in COVID-19. Assay used: immunoSEQ multiplex PCR; TCRdb lists only in-frame clones, some missing. The sample carries some 410,000 clones, roughly 90% recorded once. Sequencing was performed on PBMCs or T cells enriched from blood (not recorded which). The receptors were gathered from a woman aged 25 to 45 with acute COVID-19.

V is TRBV27 and J is TRBJ1-1, with 11 bases aligning to TRBD1. With 2 bases clipped from V and 5 bases from J, the junction kept 1 base outside the gene matches. The CDR3 consists of 14 residues. Germline CDR1 reads MNHEY; CDR2 reads SMNVEV (reference sequence). CDR3: CASSLGTGGTEAFF. CDR3 DNA: TGTGCCAGCAGTTTAGGGACAGGGGGGACTGAAGCTTTCTTT.

This clone has only one observation. The chain is built from TRBV21-1 and TRBJ1-5; TRBD1, the D gene given by the table, was not confirmed from the DNA. TRBV21-1 is a pseudogene segment. The CDR3 spans 20 residues. For the CDR3, the DNA is TGTGCCAGCAGCGGGGAATCAAGACAGGGGGTGATGAATAGCAATCAGCCCCAGCATTTT. Translating it yields CASSGESRQGVMNSNQPQHF.

The chain combines TRBV5-1 with TRBJ2-5; D gene unclear. The CDR3 extends over 14 amino acids. Looked up from germline, CDR1 is SGHRS and CDR2 is YFSETQ. Trimming shortened V by 3 bases and J by 4 bases, and 13 bases separated the two germline ends. CDR3 sequence: CASSSNPFRETQYF. The DNA of the CDR3 is TGCGCCAGCAGCTCAAACCCCTTTAGAGAGACCCAGTACTTC.

This chain joins TRBV2 and TRBJ1-5; D unresolved. Germline lookup yields CDR1 SNHLY and CDR2 FYNNEI. The CDR3 loop spans 15 amino acids. V was clipped by 1 base and J by 0 bases, with 7 bases between them. This CDR3 is CASSEGGPSNQPQHF. The CDR3 nucleotides read TGTGCCAGCAGTGAAGGAGGGCCTAGCAATCAGCCCCAGCATTTT.

V gene TRBV5-5 combines with J gene TRBJ1-1; 8 bases align to TRBD1. There are 14 residues in the CDR3. The germline V gene encodes CDR1 SGHKS and CDR2 YYEKEE (reference sequence). Germline trimming cut 1 base from V and 6 bases from J; bases unmatched to any gene: 5. The CDR3 DNA reads as TGTGCCAGCAGCTTGCCCGGGACAGGAGCTGAAGCTTTCTTT. Its translation: CASSLPGTGAEAFF.

The table lists this clone with a few counts. J is TRBJ1-3 and V is TRBV5-1, with TRBD1 matching 7 bases. Looked up from germline, CDR1 is SGHRS and CDR2 is YFSETQ. V gave up 4 bases and J gave up 2 bases; unmatched junction bases: 9. The CDR3 covers 16 residues. CDR3 bases: TGCGCCAGCAGCGAAACGGGACAGCAAACTGGAAACACCATATATTTT. Amino acid sequence: CASSETGQQTGNTIYF.

The rearrangement joins TRBV7-6 to TRBJ2-7; D possibly corresponds to TRBD1 (5 bases). The length of the CDR3 is 14 residues. V was clipped by 1 base and J by 3 bases, with 10 bases between them. The germline gives CDR1 SGHVS, CDR2 FNYEAQ. The CDR3 DNA reads TGTGCCAGCAGCTTAGAGGGGAAGGGCTACGAGCAGTACTTC. It encodes CASSLEGKGYEQYF.

The chain joins TRBV4-1 to TRBJ2-3; D not resolved. This CDR3 comprises 13 residues. V shed 4 bases and J shed 5 bases, with 10 bases lying between them. Germline assignment: CDR1 MGHRA and CDR2 YSYEKL. The CDR3 DNA reads as TGCGCCAGCAGCCTAGGAAAGCGAGATACGCAGTATTTT. Translation: CASSLGKRDTQYF.

The chain uses TRBV10-3 and TRBJ2-6; 11 nucleotides agree with TRBD1. There are 16 residues in the CDR3. V lost 2 bases to trimming and J lost 4 bases; unmatched junction nucleotides: 1. Germline V lookup: CDR1 ENHRY, CDR2 SYGVKD. The CDR3 protein is CAISEGQGAGANVLTF. The CDR3 nucleotides are TGTGCCATCAGTGAGGGACAGGGGGCAGGGGCCAACGTCCTGACTTTC.

This clone has more than one count but fewer than ten. The V gene is TRBV3-1 (or the pseudogene TRBV3-2), the J gene TRBJ2-7; the D gene is possibly TRBD1 (6 bases). From germline, CDR1 is LGHDT and CDR2 YNNKEL (reference sequence). The CDR3 is 17 amino acids. V lost 1 base to trimming and J lost 2 bases, with 18 bases between them. The CDR3 region is CASSQGQARIRTYEQYF. The CDR3 DNA reads TGTGCCAGCAGCCAAGGACAGGCTCGGATACGTACCTACGAGCAGTACTTC.

The CDR3 loop is CASSFRTSGGTTGELFF. The CDR3 DNA reads as TGTGCCAGCAGCTTTCGGACAAGCGGGGGGACCACCGGGGAGCTGTTTTTT. The chain is built from TRBV13 and TRBJ2-2; 9 nucleotides agree with TRBD2. Germline CDR1 is PRHDT and CDR2 is FYEKMQ (reference sequence). Losses at the gene ends were 3 bases for V and 4 bases for J; bases not matched to a gene: 9. The CDR3 extends over 17 amino acids. The variable domain in full, with the rest retrieved from reference TRBV13 and TRBJ2-2, is AAGVIQSPRHLIKEKRETATLKCYPIPRHDTVYWYQQGPGQDPQFLISFYEKMQSDKGSIPDRFSAQQFSDYHSELNMSSLELGDSALYFCASSFRTSGGTTGELFFGEGSRLTVL.

V gene TRBV5-6 combines with J gene TRBJ1-2, with TRBD1 identical over 7 bases. Germline V gene data show CDR1 as SGHDT and CDR2 as YYEEEE. With V trimmed by 0 bases and J by 5 bases, 7 bases remained unmatched. The CDR3 length is 15 residues. CDR3: CASSLGGQVPYGYTF. DNA for the CDR3: TGTGCCAGCAGCTTGGGAGGACAGGTCCCGTATGGCTACACCTTC.

V usage is TRBV30 and J usage is TRBJ1-6; a weak D match, TRBD1 (6 bases). V lost 4 bases to trimming and J lost 9 bases, with 19 bases between them. Germline V gives CDR1 GTSNPN, CDR2 SVGIG (reference sequence). CDR3 length: 15 residues. Here the CDR3 reads CAWTTDSFGGSPLHF. CDR3 in DNA: TGTGCCTGGACGACGGACAGTTTCGGAGGTTCACCCCTCCACTTT.

V and J are TRBV30 and TRBJ1-1; no clear D. CDR3 length: 15 amino acids. V dropped 0 bases and J dropped 1 base, with 12 bases sitting between them. Germline CDR1 GTSNPN, CDR2 SVGIG (reference sequence). CDR3 amino acids: CAWSVHPGSNTEAFF. As DNA, the CDR3 is TGTGCCTGGAGTGTACACCCGGGGTCGAACACTGAAGCTTTCTTT.

The V gene is TRBV5-1, the J gene TRBJ1-2, with D unclear. Trimming shortened V by 4 bases and J by 2 bases, and 9 bases separated the two germline ends. From germline, CDR1 is SGHRS and CDR2 YFSETQ. The CDR3 is 13 amino acids. Here the CDR3 reads CASSPAVNYGYTF. For the CDR3, the DNA is TGCGCCAGCAGCCCCGCAGTCAACTATGGCTACACCTTC.

This clone was counted a single time. The J gene is TRBJ2-3, the V gene TRBV9; D might be TRBD2 (6 bases). The germline V gene has CDR1 SGDLS and CDR2 YYNGEE. The CDR3 extends over 20 amino acids. Trimming removed 4 bases from V and 0 bases from J, with 27 bases in between. The CDR3 DNA sequence: TGTGCCAGCAGCCAAGCGGGTCCTCCCTTCGGACTGCGGAGCACAGATACGCAGTATTTT. Protein sequence: CASSQAGPPFGLRSTDTQYF. Supplemented by reference TRBV9 and TRBJ2-3, the full variable domain reads DSGVTQTPKHLITATGQRVTLRCSPRSGDLSVYWYQQSLDQGLQFLIQYYNGEERAKGNILERFSAQQFPDLHSELNLSSLELGDSALYFCASSQAGPPFGLRSTDTQYFGPGTRLTVL.

In its sample, this clone was seen a few times. The chain employs TRBV6-2 or TRBV6-3 and TRBJ1-5; 11 bases are a match to TRBD1. Germline CDR1 and CDR2: MNHEY and SVGEGT. Unmatched junction bases numbered 8, after V lost 2 bases and J lost 5 bases. This CDR3 has 17 residues. CDR3 region: CASSYGQGARVDQPQHF. In DNA, the CDR3 is TGTGCCAGCAGTTACGGACAGGGGGCGCGAGTAGATCAGCCCCAGCATTTT.

The chain couples TRBV6-5 to TRBJ2-7; TRBD1 agrees at 7 bases. CDR3 length: 14 amino acids. Germline assignment: CDR1 MNHEY and CDR2 SVGAGI. V lost 2 bases, J lost 3 bases, and 4 bases stayed unmatched. CDR3 bases: TGTGCCAGCAGTTACCGACAGGGCGTCTACGAGCAGTACTTC. Translation gives CASSYRQGVYEQYF.

The chain couples TRBV5-6 to TRBJ2-3, with 11 bases matching TRBD2. The germline V gene encodes CDR1 SGHDT and CDR2 YYEEEE. The J segment lost 6 bases and the V segment lost 4 bases, leaving 16 bases of the junction unmatched. This CDR3 comprises 18 residues. CDR3 loop: CASSPLLIAGGTGDTQYF. DNA of the CDR3: TGTGCCAGCAGCCCCCTACTTATAGCGGGGGGGACCGGGGATACGCAGTATTTT.

Note on this clone: A junction boundary mismatches the germline segment, possibly from a read error. CDR3 region: CGSRIQGWTEAFF. CDR3 DNA sequence: TGTGGCAGCAGGATACAGGGTTGGACTGAAGCTTTCTTT. This chain connects TRBV6-5 to TRBJ1-1, with a tentative D call TRBD1 (6 bases). CDR1 and CDR2 from the germline V gene are MNHEY and SVGAGI. The CDR3 sequence is 13 residues long.

The J gene is TRBJ2-3, the V gene TRBV9; 7 bases are a match to TRBD2. Trimming removed 0 bases from V and 5 bases from J; junction bases left unmatched: 9. Germline CDR1 and CDR2: SGDLS and YYNGEE. CDR3 length: 16 residues. The CDR3 is CASSVGSGGLEDTQYF. CDR3 coding DNA: TGTGCCAGCAGCGTAGGTTCGGGGGGACTGGAAGATACGCAGTATTTT. Using reference TRBV9 and TRBJ2-3 for the parts outside the CDR3, the full variable domain is DSGVTQTPKHLITATGQRVTLRCSPRSGDLSVYWYQQSLDQGLQFLIQYYNGEERAKGNILERFSAQQFPDLHSELNLSSLELGDSALYFCASSVGSGGLEDTQYFGPGTRLTVL.

This sequence joins TRBV25-1 and TRBJ1-2, with 7 bases identical to TRBD1. The V gene's germline CDR1 is MGHDK and CDR2 SYGVNS. Trimming cost V 6 bases and J 7 bases; bases outside gene matches: 5. The CDR3 runs to 12 residues. CDR3 amino acids: CASRRTGGGYTF. As DNA, the CDR3 is TGTGCCAGCAGACGGACAGGAGGTGGCTACACCTTC.

The chain employs TRBV5-1 and TRBJ2-7; weak D call: TRBD1 (6 bases). Germline CDR1 SGHRS, CDR2 YFSETQ. The V gene lost 0 bases and the J gene lost 3 bases, with 7 bases spanning the gap. The CDR3 has 13 residues. CDR3 region: CASSLEGVYEQYF. The CDR3 nucleotides are TGCGCCAGCAGCTTGGAGGGGGTCTACGAGCAGTACTTC.

V and J are TRBV5-6 and TRBJ2-2, with D possibly matching TRBD1 (5 bases). The CDR3 runs 12 residues. Per germline, CDR1 SGHDT and CDR2 YYEEEE. V lost 0 bases and J lost 13, with 10 bases in between. CDR3 residues: CASSLAKGPLFF. CDR3 bases: TGTGCCAGCAGCTTGGCCAAGGGGCCGCTGTTTTTT.

The V and J genes are TRBV6-5 and TRBJ2-5; D perhaps matches TRBD2 (5 bases). Germline values: CDR1 MNHEY, CDR2 SVGAGI. The CDR3 spans 14 residues. The V and J ends lost 4 bases and 0 bases respectively, with 9 bases between them. CDR3 DNA sequence: TGTGCCAGCAGTTTGCGGGCAGACCAAGAGACCCAGTACTTC. It translates to CASSLRADQETQYF.

The chain has TRBV9 and TRBJ2-4; D possibly corresponds to TRBD2 (6 bases). The CDR3 is made up of 15 amino acids. The V gene lost 1 base and the J gene lost 2 bases, with 10 bases spanning the gap. Germline CDR1 reads SGDLS; CDR2 reads YYNGEE. The CDR3 reads CASSVSGGTKNIQYF. The CDR3 DNA follows: TGTGCCAGCAGCGTATCGGGCGGGACCAAAAACATTCAGTACTTC.

The chain combines TRBV7-2 with TRBJ2-7; 10 bases line up with TRBD1. After removal of 5 bases from V and 3 bases from J, the junction contained 7 bases not matched to a gene. The V gene's germline CDR1 is SGHTA and CDR2 FQGNSA. This CDR3 comprises 15 residues. CDR3 DNA sequence: TGTGCCAGCAGCCAAGGGGGACAGGGGAACTACGAGCAGTACTTC. Its translation is CASSQGGQGNYEQYF.

The chain uses TRBV7-3 and TRBJ2-3, with TRBD2 identical over 9 bases. V trimming: 3 bases; J trimming: 6 bases; junction bases outside the gene matches: 7. The CDR3 length is 15 residues. Germline-derived CDR1 and CDR2 are SGHTA and FQGTGA. The CDR3 loop is CASSFGGGALDTQYF. Written as DNA, the CDR3 is TGTGCCAGCAGCTTCGGCGGGGGGGCTCTCGATACGCAGTATTTT.

The chain is built from TRBV7-2 and TRBJ1-2; D remains unclear. The germline V and J ends were trimmed by 4 bases and 7 bases, with 16 bases remaining between them. The germline CDR1 and CDR2 sequences are SGHTA and FQGNSA. The CDR3 totals 14 residues. CDR3: CASSSPAAYAGYTF. The CDR3 bases are TGTGCCAGCAGCTCACCTGCCGCCTATGCTGGCTACACCTTC. Together with reference TRBV7-2 and TRBJ1-2, the CDR3 gives the full variable domain: GAGVSQSPSNKVTEKGKDVELRCDPISGHTALYWYRQSLGQGLEFLIYFQGNSAPDKSGLPSDRFSAERTGGSVSTLTIQRTQQEDSAVYLCASSSPAAYAGYTFGSGTRLTVV.

This sequence joins TRBV15 and TRBJ2-7, with unresolved D. The V gene lost 0 bases and the J gene lost 2 bases, with 11 bases spanning the gap. The germline V gene encodes CDR1 LNHNV and CDR2 YYDKDF (reference sequence). The CDR3 spans 15 residues. The CDR3 region is CATSRELGETYEQYF. The CDR3 region has the DNA TGTGCCACCAGCAGAGAATTGGGCGAAACCTACGAGCAGTACTTC.

The V gene is TRBV7-8, the J gene TRBJ2-3, with 11 bases fitting TRBD1. There are 16 residues in the CDR3. V lost 5 bases and J lost 3; bases outside the gene matches: 7. Looked up from germline, CDR1 is SGHVS and CDR2 is FQNEAQ. CDR3 sequence (DNA): TGTGCCAGCAGCCCTCGGACAGGGGGCTTAACAGATACGCAGTATTTT. As protein: CASSPRTGGLTDTQYF. Variable domain in full (rest from reference TRBV7-8 and TRBJ2-3): GAGVSQSPRYKVAKRGQDVALRCDPISGHVSLFWYQQALGQGPEFLTYFQNEAQLDKSGLPSDRFFAERPEGSVSTLKIQRTQQEDSAVYLCASSPRTGGLTDTQYFGPGTRLTVL.